The clone carrying this T cell receptor beta chain was recorded a few times. No antigen is known for it. This specimen comes from a study of CD8+CD57+ T cells in acquired aplastic anemia. General study points: Patients and controls were found to share about 31 CD8+ CDR3 sequences.

Patients included in sequencing had previously demonstrated CD8+CD57+ cell expansion by flow cytometry. CDR3 and TCR beta VDJ profiling relied on a genomic DNA template. TCRdb called the reads again in MiXCR, with one record for every CDR3 protein. The profile covers 400,000 to 600,000 distinct CDR3 sequences, with roughly 34% appearing a single time and 0.82% taken by the ten largest. Germline CDR1 LNHDA, CDR2 SQIVND (reference sequence). The CDR3 consists of 14 residues. The ends were cut back, 0 bases at V and 5 bases at J, with 8 bases in the middle. The sequence was collected from a human donor with aplastic anemia. Sequencing was performed on sorted CD4+, CD8+, or CD8+CD57+ T cells (not recorded which) from PBMCs. The chain has TRBV19 and TRBJ2-1; D is undetermined. For the CDR3, the DNA is TGTGCCAGTAGTATAGAAGGCACAAACAATGAGCAGTTCTTC. Translation: CASSIEGTNNEQFF.